Each of the 15 T cell receptor beta chains below was sequenced from the same sample in a study of blood T cells in healthy people across ages. Using a J-beta primer mix together with a sample-barcoded 5' primer, a second PCR was run for roughly 6 to 11 cycles. TCRdb fed the 5' RACE reads into MiXCR, producing one record per CDR3 protein. The table lists roughly 790,000 distinct CDR3 sequences, roughly 43% of them singletons. The sequencing input was blood. All receptors come from a woman aged 55 to 70 in good health.

This clonotype was seen at least ten times. This rearrangement joins TRBV7-2 to TRBJ1-5; D unresolved. The V gene lost 3 bases and the J gene lost 3 bases, with 6 bases spanning the gap. The CDR3 length is 13 residues. The germline V gene has CDR1 SGHTA and CDR2 FQGNSA. CDR3 protein: CASSFKPNQPQHF. In DNA form, the CDR3 reads TGTGCCAGCAGCTTTAAACCCAATCAGCCCCAGCATTTT.

This clonotype was observed a handful of times. The chain recombines TRBV27 with TRBJ1-5; no reliable D call. V lost 6 bases and J lost 6, with 18 bases in between. Looked up from germline, CDR1 is MNHEY and CDR2 is SMNVEV (reference sequence). The CDR3 contains 15 residues. The DNA of the CDR3 is TGTGCCAGCAGCGGGGATCAACAGCGATTTCAGCCCCAGCATTTT. Translating it yields CASSGDQQRFQPQHF.

The sample holds a few counts of this clonotype. The chain uses TRBV4-1 and TRBJ1-2; D is undetermined. CDR1 is MGHRA and CDR2 is YSYEKL in the germline V gene. The CDR3 runs to 13 residues. The germline V and J ends were trimmed by 0 bases and 2 bases, with 4 bases remaining between them. Written as DNA, the CDR3 is TGCGCCAGCAGCCAAGAGGTGAACTATGGCTACACCTTC. This translates into CASSQEVNYGYTF.

The CDR3 region has the DNA TGTGCCAGCATGGGACAGGGGGCTCGCTACGAGCAGTACTTC. It is translated as CASMGQGARYEQYF. The rearrangement links TRBV2 to TRBJ2-5; TRBD1 matches at 12 bases. The J call may not be correct, given that the DNA end is closer to TRBJ2-7. Germline CDR1 reads SNHLY; CDR2 reads FYNNEI. The CDR3 is 14 amino acids.

The chain carries TRBV6-1 and TRBJ2-7; no definite D call. The V end lost 6 bases, the J end lost 2 bases, and 17 bases lay between the germline ends. The germline CDR1 and CDR2 sequences are MNHNS and SASEGT. This CDR3 is 15 amino acids long. The CDR3 nucleotides are TGTGCCAGCAGCGCCCAGGACGCACCAGCCTACGAGCAGTACTTC. Translating gives CASSAQDAPAYEQYF.

DNA for the CDR3: TGTGCCAGCTCACCCGGGACCCGCTCTGGAAACACCATATATTTT. Residues: CASSPGTRSGNTIYF. V and J are TRBV18 and TRBJ1-3; TRBD1 might be the D (5 bases). Germline V lookup: CDR1 KGHSH, CDR2 LQKENI. The CDR3 is 15 residues long. Trimming removed 3 bases from V and 0 bases from J, with 9 bases in between.

The V call is TRBV3-1, the J call TRBJ1-1; D perhaps matches TRBD1 (5 bases). Trimming took 4 bases from V and 4 from J, leaving 13 bases between them. The CDR3 is made up of 14 amino acids. CDR1 and CDR2 (germline): LGHDT, YNNKEL (reference sequence). Written as DNA, the CDR3 is TGTGCCAGCAGCCGGAGGGACGGAACCACTGAAGCTTTCTTT. Its translation: CASSRRDGTTEAFF.

This clonotype came up a few times. This chain uses TRBV13 with TRBJ2-4; 7 positions agree with TRBD2. This CDR3 region has 15 residues. V lost 3 bases to trimming and J lost 8 bases; unmatched junction nucleotides: 10. Germline V gene lookup returns CDR1 PRHDT and CDR2 FYEKMQ (reference sequence). The DNA for the CDR3 is TGTGCCAGCAGCTTCTCGGGCAGGGAGGGACACATTCAGTACTTC. Translating it yields CASSFSGREGHIQYF.

This chain joins TRBV6-2 or TRBV6-3 and TRBJ1-2; 8 bases agree with TRBD1. This CDR3 comprises 14 residues. Trimming took 2 bases from V and 3 from J; bases not matched to a gene: 2. Germline V gives CDR1 MNHEY, CDR2 SVGEGT. CDR3 coding DNA: TGTGCCAGCAGTTACGACAGGGGCTACTATGGCTACACCTTC. This codes for CASSYDRGYYGYTF.

The rearrangement links TRBV3-1 to TRBJ1-2, with D unresolved. This CDR3 is built from 11 residues. Germline V gene data show CDR1 as LGHDT and CDR2 as YNNKEL (reference sequence). Between the trimmed V and J ends, which lost 2 bases and 8 bases, there was a span of 6 bases. CDR3 loop: CASSQTTGYTF. CDR3 nucleotide sequence: TGTGCCAGCAGCCAAACTACAGGCTACACCTTC.

The rearrangement uses TRBV27 and TRBJ2-7; D perhaps matches TRBD2 (6 bases). The germline gives CDR1 MNHEY, CDR2 SMNVEV (reference sequence). Trimming left V 4 bases short and J 3 bases short, with 13 bases between. The CDR3 length is 14 residues. The CDR3, as DNA: TGTGCCAGCAGTTCCCCGGGACTCATCTACGAGCAGTACTTC. Translation: CASSSPGLIYEQYF.

The chain couples TRBV20-1 to TRBJ1-5, with TRBD1 matching 8 bases. The junction had 24 bases not matched to a gene; V was cut back by 5 bases and J by 3 bases. Germline assignment: CDR1 DFQATT and CDR2 SNEGSKA (reference sequence). CDR3 length equals 20 residues. The CDR3 sequence is CSAERGIRQGSSMNNQPQHF. The CDR3 nucleotides are TGCAGTGCTGAGAGGGGGATACGACAGGGGAGCTCGATGAACAATCAGCCCCAGCATTTT.

The CDR3 loop is CASRREIDTQYF. The CDR3 DNA follows: TGTGCCAGCAGGAGGGAAATAGATACGCAGTATTTT. J is TRBJ2-3 and V is TRBV6-5, with D perhaps matching TRBD2 (5 bases). Per the germline V gene, CDR1 is MNHEY and CDR2 is SVGAGI. The CDR3 spans 12 residues. V shed 6 bases and J shed 5 bases, with 9 bases lying between them.

The V call is TRBV9, the J call TRBJ2-7; D perhaps matches TRBD2 (6 bases). This CDR3 contains 15 residues. Germline V gene data show CDR1 as SGDLS and CDR2 as YYNGEE. Trimming cost V 2 bases and J 7 bases, with 19 bases left between them. The CDR3 sequence: CASSVLGSGYNEQYF. The CDR3, as DNA: TGTGCCAGCAGCGTGCTCGGGAGCGGCTACAATGAGCAGTACTTC.

The chain carries TRBV10-3 and TRBJ1-5; D may be TRBD1 (5 bases). CDR3 length equals 18 residues. Trimming shortened V by 0 bases and J by 2 bases, and 17 bases separated the two germline ends. Per germline, CDR1 ENHRY and CDR2 SYGVKD. As DNA, the CDR3 is TGTGCCATCAGTGAGTCGATCATTCCTCGGGGCGGCAATCAGCCCCAGCATTTT. This encodes CAISESIIPRGGNQPQHF.